This T cell receptor beta chain was identified in a study of blood T cell repertoires in COVID-19. The table came from immunoSEQ multiplex PCR; TCRdb's copy has only in-frame clones and leaves some out. In the table there are tens of thousands of clones, about 81% of which are singletons. Germline CDR1 reads MNHEY; CDR2 reads SMNVEV (reference sequence). The CDR3 runs to 13 residues. The V end was cut by 4 bases, the J end by 6 bases, with 13 bases between. Sample: peripheral blood. The rearrangement links TRBV27 to TRBJ2-7; D gene unclear. The TCR sequence derives from a human donor in a cohort sampled during active COVID-19. CDR3 sequence (DNA): TGTGCCAGCAGTTCTAACAGAGAAGGCGAGCAGTACTTC. Amino acid sequence: CASSSNREGEQYF.